The following is a T cell receptor beta chain sequence with its context. These data originate in a study of blood T cell repertoires in COVID-19. Study information: COVID-19 samples, acute and convalescent, were from the United States, Italy and Spain. PBMCs, B-cell-depleted T cells, or T cells were the source of the cDNA or gDNA that made up the material.

In the original workflow: Estimation of nucleated cell counts relied on the amplification of reference gene primers. The repertoire was sequenced with immunoSEQ multiplex PCR; TCRdb's copy has only in-frame clones and lacks some. V, J and clone size reflect that table, while D and trimming were determined from the DNA. The sample contains 120,000 or so clones, around 63% of which appear only once. Trimming removed 10 bases from V and 6 bases from J, with 10 bases in between. The CDR3 extends over 12 amino acids. The germline V gene has CDR1 MGHDK and CDR2 SYGVNS. The V call is TRBV25-1, the J call TRBJ1-6, with D possibly TRBD1 on 6 matching bases. The clonotype originates from a woman in her seventies with acute or convalescent COVID-19. The sequenced sample was peripheral blood. The CDR3 coding sequence is TGTGCCACCCAGGGGTCTAATTCACCCCTCCACTTT. Translation gives CATQGSNSPLHF.